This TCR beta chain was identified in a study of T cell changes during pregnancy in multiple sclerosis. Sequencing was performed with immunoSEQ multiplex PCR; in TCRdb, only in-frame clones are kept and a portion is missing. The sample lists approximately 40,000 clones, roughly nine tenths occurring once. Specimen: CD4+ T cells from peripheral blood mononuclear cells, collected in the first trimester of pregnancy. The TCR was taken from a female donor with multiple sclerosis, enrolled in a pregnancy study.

Written as DNA, the CDR3 is TGCGCCAGCAGCCGTAGAGCGGGCGACTACAATGAGCAGTTCTTC. Protein: CASSRRAGDYNEQFF. J is TRBJ2-1 and V is TRBV5-1, with D perhaps matching TRBD2 (6 bases). Trimming pared 4 bases from V and 3 bases from J, leaving 14 bases between. The CDR3 length is 15 residues. Germline V gene lookup returns CDR1 SGHRS and CDR2 YFSETQ. Complete variable domain (other parts from reference TRBV5-1 and TRBJ2-1): KAGVTQTPRYLIKTRGQQVTLSCSPISGHRSVSWYQQTPGQGLQFLFEYFSETQRNKGNFPGRFSGRQFSNSRSEMNVSTLELGDSALYLCASSRRAGDYNEQFFGPGTRLTVL.